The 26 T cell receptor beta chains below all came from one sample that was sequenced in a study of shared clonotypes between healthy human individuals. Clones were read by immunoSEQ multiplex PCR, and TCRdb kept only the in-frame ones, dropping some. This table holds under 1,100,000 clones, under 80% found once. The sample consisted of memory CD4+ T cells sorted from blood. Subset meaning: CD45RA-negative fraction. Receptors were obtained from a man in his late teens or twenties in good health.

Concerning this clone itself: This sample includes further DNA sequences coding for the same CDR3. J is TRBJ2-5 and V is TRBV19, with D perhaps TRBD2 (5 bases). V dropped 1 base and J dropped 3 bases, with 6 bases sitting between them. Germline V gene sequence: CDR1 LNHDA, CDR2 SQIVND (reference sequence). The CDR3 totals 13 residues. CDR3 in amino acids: CASSIGGKETQYF. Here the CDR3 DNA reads TGTGCCAGTAGTATAGGAGGGAAAGAGACCCAGTACTTC.

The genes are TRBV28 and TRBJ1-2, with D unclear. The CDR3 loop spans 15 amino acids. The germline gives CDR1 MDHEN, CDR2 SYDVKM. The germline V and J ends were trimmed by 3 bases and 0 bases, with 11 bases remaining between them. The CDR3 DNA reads TGTGCCAGCAGTTTTGTTCAGGTAGCTAACTATGGCTACACCTTC. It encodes CASSFVQVANYGYTF.

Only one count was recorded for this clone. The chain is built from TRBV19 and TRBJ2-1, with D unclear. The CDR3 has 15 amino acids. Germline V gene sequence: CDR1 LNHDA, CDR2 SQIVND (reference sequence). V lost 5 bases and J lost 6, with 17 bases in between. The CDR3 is CASSARETNGNEQFF. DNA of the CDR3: TGTGCCAGTAGTGCTCGCGAGACCAACGGCAATGAGCAGTTCTTC.

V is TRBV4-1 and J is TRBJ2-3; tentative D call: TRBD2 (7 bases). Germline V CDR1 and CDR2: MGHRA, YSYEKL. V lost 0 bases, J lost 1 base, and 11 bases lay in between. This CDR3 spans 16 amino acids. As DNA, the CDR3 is TGCGCCAGCAGCCAAGAGGGGGGGCTTGGCACAGATACGCAGTATTTT. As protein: CASSQEGGLGTDTQYF.

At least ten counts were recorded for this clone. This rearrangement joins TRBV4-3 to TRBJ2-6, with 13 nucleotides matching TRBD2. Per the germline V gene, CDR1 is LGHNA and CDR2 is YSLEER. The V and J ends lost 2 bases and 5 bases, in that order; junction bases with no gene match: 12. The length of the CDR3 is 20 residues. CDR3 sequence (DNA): TGCGCCAGCAGCCAATCATCCACTAGCGGGAGGGCTCCACGGGCCAACGTCCTGACTTTC. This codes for CASSQSSTSGRAPRANVLTF.

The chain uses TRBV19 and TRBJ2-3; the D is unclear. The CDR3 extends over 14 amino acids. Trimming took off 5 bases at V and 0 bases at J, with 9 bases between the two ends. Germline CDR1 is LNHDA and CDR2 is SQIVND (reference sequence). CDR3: CASSSSASTDTQYF. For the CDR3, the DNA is TGTGCCAGTAGTTCAAGCGCGAGCACAGATACGCAGTATTTT.

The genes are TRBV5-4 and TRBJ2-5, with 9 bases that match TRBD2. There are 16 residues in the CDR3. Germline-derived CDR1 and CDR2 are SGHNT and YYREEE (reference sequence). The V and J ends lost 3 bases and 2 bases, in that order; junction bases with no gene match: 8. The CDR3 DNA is TGTGCCAGCAGCTCCTTTTTAAGCGGGAGGCAAGAGACCCAGTACTTC. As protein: CASSSFLSGRQETQYF. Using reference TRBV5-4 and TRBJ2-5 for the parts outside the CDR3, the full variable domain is ETGVTQSPTHLIKTRGQQVTLRCSSQSGHNTVSWYQQALGQGPQFIFQYYREEENGRGNFPPRFSGLQFPNYSSELNVNALELDDSALYLCASSSFLSGRQETQYFGPGTRLLVL.

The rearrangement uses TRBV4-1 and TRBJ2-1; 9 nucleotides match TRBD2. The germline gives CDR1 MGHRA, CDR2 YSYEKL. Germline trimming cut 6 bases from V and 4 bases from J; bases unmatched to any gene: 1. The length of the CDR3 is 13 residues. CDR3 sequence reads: CASRAGGYNEQFF. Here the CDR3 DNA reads TGCGCCAGCAGGGCGGGAGGGTACAATGAGCAGTTCTTC.

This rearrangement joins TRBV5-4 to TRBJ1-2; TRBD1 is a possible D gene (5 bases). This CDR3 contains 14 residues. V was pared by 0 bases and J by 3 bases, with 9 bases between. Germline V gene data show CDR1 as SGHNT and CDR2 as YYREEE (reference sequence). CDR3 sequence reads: CASSLAGGHYGYTF. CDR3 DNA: TGTGCCAGCAGCTTGGCGGGGGGTCACTATGGCTACACCTTC.

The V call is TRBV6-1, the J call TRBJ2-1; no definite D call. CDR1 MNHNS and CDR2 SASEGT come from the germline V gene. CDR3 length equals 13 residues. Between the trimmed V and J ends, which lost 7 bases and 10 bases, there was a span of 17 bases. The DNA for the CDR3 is TGTGCCAGCAATCCCGGCCTCCCGCTGGAGCAGTTCTTC. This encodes CASNPGLPLEQFF.

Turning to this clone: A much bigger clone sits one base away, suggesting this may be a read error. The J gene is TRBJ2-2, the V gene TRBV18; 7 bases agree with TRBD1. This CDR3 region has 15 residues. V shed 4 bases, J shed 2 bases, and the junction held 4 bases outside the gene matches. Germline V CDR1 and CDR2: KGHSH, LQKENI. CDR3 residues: CASSLGQINTGELFF. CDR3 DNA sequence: TGTGCCAGCTCACTGGGACAGATAAACACCGGGGAGCTGTTTTTT. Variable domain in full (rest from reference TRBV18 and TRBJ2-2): NAGVMQNPRHLVRRRGQEARLRCSPMKGHSHVYWYRQLPEEGLKFMVYLQKENIIDESGMPKERFSAEFPKEGPSILRIQQVVRGDSAAYFCASSLGQINTGELFFGEGSRLTVL.

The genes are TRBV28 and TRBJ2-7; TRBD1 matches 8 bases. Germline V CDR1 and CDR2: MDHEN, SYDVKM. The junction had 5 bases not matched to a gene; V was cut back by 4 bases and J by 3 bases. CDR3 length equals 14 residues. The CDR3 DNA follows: TGTGCCAGCAGTTCCGCCGACAGGGGCTACGAGCAGTACTTC. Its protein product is CASSSADRGYEQYF.

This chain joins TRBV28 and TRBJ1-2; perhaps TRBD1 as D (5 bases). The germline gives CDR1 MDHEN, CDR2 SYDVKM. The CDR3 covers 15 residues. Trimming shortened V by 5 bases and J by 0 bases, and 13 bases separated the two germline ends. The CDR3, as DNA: TGTGCCAGCAGTCCTGTTTGGGGACCTAACTATGGCTACACCTTC. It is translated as CASSPVWGPNYGYTF.

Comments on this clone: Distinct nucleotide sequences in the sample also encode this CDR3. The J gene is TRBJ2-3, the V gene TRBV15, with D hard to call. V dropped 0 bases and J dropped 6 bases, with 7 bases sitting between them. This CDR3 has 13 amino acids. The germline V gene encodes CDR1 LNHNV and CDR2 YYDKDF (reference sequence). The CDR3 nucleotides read TGTGCCACCAGCAGAGATCTCGGGGATACGCAGTATTTT. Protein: CATSRDLGDTQYF. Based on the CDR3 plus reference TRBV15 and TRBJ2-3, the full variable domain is DAMVIQNPRYQVTQFGKPVTLSCSQTLNHNVMYWYQQKSSQAPKLLFHYYDKDFNNEADTPDNFQSRRPNTSFCFLDIRSPGLGDTAMYLCATSRDLGDTQYFGPGTRLTVL.

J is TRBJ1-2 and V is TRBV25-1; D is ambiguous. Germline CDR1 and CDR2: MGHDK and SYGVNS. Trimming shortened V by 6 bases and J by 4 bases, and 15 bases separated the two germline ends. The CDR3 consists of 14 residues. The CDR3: CASSANAHGYGYTF. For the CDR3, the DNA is TGTGCCAGCAGCGCCAATGCCCACGGCTATGGCTACACCTTC.

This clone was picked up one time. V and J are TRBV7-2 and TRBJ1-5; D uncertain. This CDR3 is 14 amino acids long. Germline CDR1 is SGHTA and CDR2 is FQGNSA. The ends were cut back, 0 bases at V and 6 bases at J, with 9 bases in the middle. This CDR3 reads CASSLAREGQPQHF. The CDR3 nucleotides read TGTGCCAGCAGCTTAGCGAGAGAGGGTCAGCCCCAGCATTTT.

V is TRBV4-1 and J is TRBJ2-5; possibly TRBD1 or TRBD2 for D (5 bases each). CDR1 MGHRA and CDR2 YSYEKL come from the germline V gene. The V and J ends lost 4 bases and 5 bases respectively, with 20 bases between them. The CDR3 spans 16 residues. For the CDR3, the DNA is TGCGCCAGCAGCCCAGAGTGGGGGAGCTCCCGCGAGACCCAGTACTTC. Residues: CASSPEWGSSRETQYF.

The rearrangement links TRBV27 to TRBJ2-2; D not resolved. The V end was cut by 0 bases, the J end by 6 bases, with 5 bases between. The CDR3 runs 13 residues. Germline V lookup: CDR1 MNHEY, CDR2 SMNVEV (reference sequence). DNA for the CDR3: TGTGCCAGCAGTTTATCTCTGGCCGGGGAGCTGTTTTTT. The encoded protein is CASSLSLAGELFF.

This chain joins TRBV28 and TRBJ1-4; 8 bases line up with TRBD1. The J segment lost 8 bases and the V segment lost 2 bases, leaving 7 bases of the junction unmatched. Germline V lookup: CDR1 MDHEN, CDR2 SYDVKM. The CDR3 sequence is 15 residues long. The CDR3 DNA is TGTGCCAGCAGTTTAGGCAGGGGGCAACGCGAAAAACTGTTTTTT. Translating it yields CASSLGRGQREKLFF.

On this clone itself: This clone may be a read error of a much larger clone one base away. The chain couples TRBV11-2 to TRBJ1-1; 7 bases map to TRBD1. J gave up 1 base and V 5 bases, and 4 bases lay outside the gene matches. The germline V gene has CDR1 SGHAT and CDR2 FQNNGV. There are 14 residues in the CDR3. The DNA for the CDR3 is TGTGCCAGCAGCCTCCGACAGGGGAACACTGAAGCTTTCTTT. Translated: CASSLRQGNTEAFF.

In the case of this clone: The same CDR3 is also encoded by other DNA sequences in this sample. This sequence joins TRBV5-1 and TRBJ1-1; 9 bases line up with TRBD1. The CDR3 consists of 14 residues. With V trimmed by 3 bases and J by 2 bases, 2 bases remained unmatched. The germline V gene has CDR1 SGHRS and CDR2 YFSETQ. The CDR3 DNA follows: TGCGCCAGCAGCTCACAGGGGGCTAACACTGAAGCTTTCTTT. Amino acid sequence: CASSSQGANTEAFF.

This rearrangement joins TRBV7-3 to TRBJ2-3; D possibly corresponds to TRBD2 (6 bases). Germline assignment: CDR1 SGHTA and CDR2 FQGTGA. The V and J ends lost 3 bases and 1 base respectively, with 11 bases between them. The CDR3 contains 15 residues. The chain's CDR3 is CASSLGGAGTDTQYF. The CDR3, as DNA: TGTGCCAGCAGCTTGGGGGGTGCGGGCACAGATACGCAGTATTTT. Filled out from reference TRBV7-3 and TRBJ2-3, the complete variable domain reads GAGVSQTPSNKVTEKGKYVELRCDPISGHTALYWYRQSLGQGPEFLIYFQGTGAADDSGLPNDRFFAVRPEGSVSTLKIQRTERGDSAVYLCASSLGGAGTDTQYFGPGTRLTVL.

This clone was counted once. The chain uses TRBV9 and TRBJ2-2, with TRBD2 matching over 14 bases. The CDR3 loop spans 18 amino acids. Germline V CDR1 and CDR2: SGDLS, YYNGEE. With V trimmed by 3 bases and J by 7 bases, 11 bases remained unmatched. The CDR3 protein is CASSGLAGGLGTVGELFF. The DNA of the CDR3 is TGTGCCAGCAGCGGACTAGCGGGGGGGCTAGGAACGGTCGGGGAGCTGTTTTTT.

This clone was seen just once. The CDR3: CASRQREEIYNEQFF. CDR3 DNA: TGTGCCAGTAGGCAGCGGGAAGAGATTTACAATGAGCAGTTCTTC. V usage is TRBV19 and J usage is TRBJ2-1; 7 nucleotides line up with TRBD2. V dropped 6 bases and J dropped 4; count of bases not matched to a gene: 9. This CDR3 spans 15 amino acids. The germline gives CDR1 LNHDA, CDR2 SQIVND (reference sequence).

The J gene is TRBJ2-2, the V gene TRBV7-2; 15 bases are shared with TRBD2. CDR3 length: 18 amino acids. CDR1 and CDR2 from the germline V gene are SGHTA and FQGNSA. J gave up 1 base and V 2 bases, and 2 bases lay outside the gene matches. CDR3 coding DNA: TGTGCCAGCAGCTTAAGGGGACTAGCGGGAGGGAACACCGGGGAGCTGTTTTTT. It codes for CASSLRGLAGGNTGELFF.

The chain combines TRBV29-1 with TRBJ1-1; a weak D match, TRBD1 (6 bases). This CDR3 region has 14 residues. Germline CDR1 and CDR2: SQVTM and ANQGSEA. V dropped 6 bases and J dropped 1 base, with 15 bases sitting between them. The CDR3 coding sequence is TGCAGCGTCTCTCGAGGGGGGCCGAACACTGAAGCTTTCTTT. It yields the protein CSVSRGGPNTEAFF.